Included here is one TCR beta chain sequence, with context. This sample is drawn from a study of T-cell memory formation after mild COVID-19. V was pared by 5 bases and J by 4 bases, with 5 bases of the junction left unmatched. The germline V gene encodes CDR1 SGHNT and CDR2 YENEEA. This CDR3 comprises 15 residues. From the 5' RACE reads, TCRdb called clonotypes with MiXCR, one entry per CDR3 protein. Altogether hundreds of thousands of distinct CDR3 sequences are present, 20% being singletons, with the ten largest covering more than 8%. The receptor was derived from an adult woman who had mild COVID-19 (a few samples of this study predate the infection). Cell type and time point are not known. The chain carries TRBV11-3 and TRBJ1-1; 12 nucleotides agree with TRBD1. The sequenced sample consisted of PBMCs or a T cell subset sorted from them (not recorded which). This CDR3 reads CASSGTGGAGTEAFF. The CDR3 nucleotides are TGTGCCAGCAGCGGGACAGGGGGCGCCGGCACTGAAGCTTTCTTT.